The 29 T cell receptor beta chains presented below share a single source sample, sequenced in a study of T-cell reconstitution after alpha-beta-depleted transplantation in children. Unique molecular identifiers featured in how the TCRbeta library was prepared. TCRdb redid the calling of the PCR reads with MiXCR, one entry per CDR3 protein. This table holds about 500,000 distinct CDR3 sequences, roughly 10% found once. The sample here was PBMCs, mostly from graft donor cells, taken 180 days after TCRalphabeta/CD19-depleted stem cell transplant. Source of these receptors: a female patient aged 2-15 years who had a stem cell transplant for aplastic anemia, so the T cells may come from the graft donor.

The chain couples TRBV10-3 to TRBJ2-1, with 8 nucleotides matching TRBD2. The CDR3 runs to 18 residues. The V segment lost 0 bases and the J segment 5 bases; nucleotides outside the gene matches: 12. Looked up from germline, CDR1 is ENHRY and CDR2 is SYGVKD. The CDR3 nucleotides read TGTGCCATCAGTGAGTCAATTGGGGCGGGAGGAGCGCACAATGAGCAGTTCTTC. It encodes CAISESIGAGGAHNEQFF.

The chain couples TRBV29-1 to TRBJ1-2; the D gene is possibly TRBD1 (5 bases). The CDR3 has 12 amino acids. CDR1 is SQVTM, CDR2 ANQGSEA, per germline. Trimming pared 4 bases from V and 1 base from J, leaving 7 bases between. CDR3 amino acids: CSVGRVNYGYTF. The CDR3 region has the DNA TGCAGCGTTGGCAGGGTTAACTATGGCTACACCTTC.

This clonotype was observed a few times. This chain uses TRBV9 with TRBJ2-2; no definite D call. V lost 5 bases and J 6 bases, leaving 8 bases between the germline ends. The germline V gene encodes CDR1 SGDLS and CDR2 YYNGEE. CDR3 size: 12 residues. The CDR3 spells CASRDGAGELFF. CDR3 coding DNA: TGTGCCAGCAGAGACGGCGCCGGGGAGCTGTTTTTT.

J is TRBJ2-7 and V is TRBV6-1; a weak D match, TRBD1 (6 bases). The germline V gene has CDR1 MNHNS and CDR2 SASEGT. V dropped 3 bases and J dropped 7 bases, with 16 bases sitting between them. This CDR3 is 14 amino acids long. The CDR3 nucleotides are TGTGCCAGCAGTGACTACAGGGAACCGACGGAGCAGTACTTC. Residues: CASSDYREPTEQYF.

A few counts support this clonotype. The chain recombines TRBV24-1 with TRBJ2-3; 9 bases map to TRBD2. The CDR3 is 16 amino acids. V lost 0 bases to trimming and J lost 3 bases; unmatched junction nucleotides: 3. Looked up from germline, CDR1 is KGHDR and CDR2 is SFDVKD. The CDR3, as DNA: TGTGCCACCAGTGATTTGCGGCGGGAGGGTACAGATACGCAGTATTTT. Translated, it gives CATSDLRREGTDTQYF.

This clonotype was picked up a small number of times. V usage is TRBV15 and J usage is TRBJ2-1, with D hard to call. CDR1 and CDR2 from the germline V gene are LNHNV and YYDKDF (reference sequence). The CDR3 has 18 amino acids. Trimming left V 1 base short and J 6 bases short, with 22 bases between. The CDR3 reads CATSRVRVGSPFGNEQFF. The CDR3 DNA is TGTGCCACCAGCAGAGTACGCGTCGGCTCCCCTTTTGGCAATGAGCAGTTCTTC.

V gene TRBV7-2 combines with J gene TRBJ2-7; no definite D call. The V end was cut by 2 bases, the J end by 1 base, with 9 bases between. The CDR3 extends over 14 amino acids. Germline V gives CDR1 SGHTA, CDR2 FQGNSA. Here the CDR3 reads CASSLQRESYEQYF. For the CDR3, the DNA is TGTGCCAGCAGCTTACAGCGAGAATCCTACGAGCAGTACTTC.

This CDR3 is CSVARDRGLGGYTF. The CDR3 DNA follows: TGCAGCGTCGCCCGGGACAGGGGGCTGGGTGGCTACACCTTC. J is TRBJ1-2 and V is TRBV29-1, with 12 bases lining up with TRBD1. Germline CDR1 and CDR2: SQVTM and ANQGSEA. The CDR3 runs 14 residues. V dropped 6 bases and J dropped 7; count of bases not matched to a gene: 9.

Concerning this clonotype itself: A junction boundary mismatches the germline segment, possibly from a read error. V usage is TRBV5-1 and J usage is TRBJ2-7; D gene unclear. This CDR3 contains 11 residues. Germline-derived CDR1 and CDR2 are SGHRS and YFSETQ. This CDR3 is CAISLANEQYF. Written as DNA, the CDR3 is TGCGCCATCAGCTTGGCCAACGAGCAGTACTTC.

This clonotype was observed a few times. Written as DNA, the CDR3 is TGCAGTGCGGGGGACAGGCCAGCTGGCTATGGCTACACCTTC. Translation gives CSAGDRPAGYGYTF. This sequence joins TRBV20-1 and TRBJ1-2; 8 nucleotides align to TRBD1. Germline V CDR1 and CDR2: DFQATT, SNEGSKA (reference sequence). With V trimmed by 6 bases and J by 4 bases, 10 bases remained unmatched. This CDR3 comprises 14 residues.

This clonotype was recorded at least ten times. The chain combines TRBV9 with TRBJ2-1, with D tentatively TRBD1 (6 bases). The CDR3 loop spans 15 amino acids. Germline V gives CDR1 SGDLS, CDR2 YYNGEE. V was pared by 4 bases and J by 2 bases, with 13 bases between. DNA of the CDR3: TGTGCCAGCAGCCCCTGGACAGACGCCTACAATGAGCAGTTCTTC. It encodes CASSPWTDAYNEQFF.

The sample holds many counts of this clonotype. The chain joins TRBV20-1 to TRBJ2-7; the match to TRBD1 covers 9 bases. Trimming removed 5 bases from V and 5 bases from J; junction bases left unmatched: 10. CDR1 and CDR2 from the germline V gene are DFQATT and SNEGSKA (reference sequence). The CDR3 consists of 14 residues. Written as DNA, the CDR3 is TGCAGTGCTCAGACCGGGACAGGGACGCACGAGCAGTACTTC. This translates into CSAQTGTGTHEQYF.

The gene calls are TRBV20-1 and TRBJ1-6; 9 bases are shared with TRBD1. Germline loops: CDR1 DFQATT, CDR2 SNEGSKA (reference sequence). J lost 7 bases, V lost 5 bases, and 3 bases had no gene match. CDR3 length: 13 amino acids. CDR3 coding DNA: TGCAGTGCTTGGGGACAGGGCAATTCACCCCTCCACTTT. It is translated as CSAWGQGNSPLHF.

This clonotype was detected only a few times. This rearrangement joins TRBV9 to TRBJ1-1; perhaps TRBD1 as D (5 bases). The germline V gene encodes CDR1 SGDLS and CDR2 YYNGEE. The CDR3 has 14 amino acids. Trimming pared 4 bases from V and 3 bases from J, leaving 13 bases between. The CDR3 region is CASSPDSWDTEAFF. The CDR3 DNA reads TGTGCCAGCAGCCCTGACAGTTGGGACACTGAAGCTTTCTTT.

This clonotype was counted a few times. J is TRBJ1-5 and V is TRBV27; TRBD1 is a possible D gene (5 bases). Germline V lookup: CDR1 MNHEY, CDR2 SMNVEV (reference sequence). With 0 bases removed from V and 2 bases from J, the gap between germline ends came to 14 bases. The CDR3 length is 17 residues. The CDR3 region has the DNA TGTGCCAGCAGTTTATCATACGGGGTAGGGGGCAATCAGCCCCAGCATTTT. Translating gives CASSLSYGVGGNQPQHF.

This rearrangement joins TRBV24-1 to TRBJ2-4; no reliable D call. Germline V lookup: CDR1 KGHDR, CDR2 SFDVKD. The CDR3 has 14 amino acids. Trimming took 6 bases from V and 1 from J, leaving 9 bases between them. The CDR3 bases are TGTGCCACCAGTCCGGGCGACGCCAAAAACATTCAGTACTTC. It yields the protein CATSPGDAKNIQYF.

A few counts support this clonotype. The chain uses TRBV7-2 and TRBJ2-7, with D perhaps given as TRBD1 or TRBD2 (6 bases each). The CDR3 loop spans 15 amino acids. CDR1 and CDR2 from the germline V gene are SGHTA and FQGNSA. Trimming left V 3 bases short and J 5 bases short, with 17 bases between. CDR3 DNA sequence: TGTGCCAGCAGCTTTAAATGGGGGCCGGGGGACGAGCAGTACGTC. It encodes CASSFKWGPGDEQYV.

V gene TRBV5-1 combines with J gene TRBJ2-1; D is undetermined. The CDR3 has 13 amino acids. Germline V CDR1 and CDR2: SGHRS, YFSETQ. Trimming removed 2 bases from V and 5 bases from J, with 8 bases in between. CDR3 sequence: CASSFEQNNEQFF. The CDR3 bases are TGCGCCAGCAGCTTCGAACAGAACAATGAGCAGTTCTTC.

J is TRBJ2-1 and V is TRBV6-4, with 10 bases that match TRBD1. The CDR3 spans 13 residues. The V and J ends lost 4 bases and 13 bases, in that order; junction bases with no gene match: 7. CDR1 is MRHNA and CDR2 is SNTAGT in the germline V gene. CDR3 sequence reads: CASSVGQGEAQFF. Here the CDR3 DNA reads TGTGCCAGCAGTGTCGGACAGGGGGAGGCCCAGTTCTTC.

The sample holds a few counts of this clonotype. The J gene is TRBJ2-1, the V gene TRBV7-6; either TRBD1 or TRBD2 may fit D (5 bases each). This CDR3 is 13 amino acids long. The V and J ends lost 5 bases and 3 bases respectively, with 8 bases between them. The germline CDR1 and CDR2 sequences are SGHVS and FNYEAQ. The CDR3 protein is CASSGGGYNEQFF. Written as DNA, the CDR3 is TGTGCCAGCAGCGGTGGGGGCTACAATGAGCAGTTCTTC.

This clonotype was counted between two and nine times. This chain uses TRBV6-2 or TRBV6-3 with TRBJ2-7, with 9 nucleotides matching TRBD2. V lost 0 bases, J lost 0 bases, and 6 bases stayed unmatched. Germline V CDR1 and CDR2: MNHEY, SVGEGT. The CDR3 extends over 17 amino acids. CDR3 loop: CASSYSILAGHSYEQYV. The CDR3 DNA reads TGTGCCAGCAGTTACTCTATCCTAGCGGGGCACTCCTACGAGCAGTACGTC.

This clonotype was observed many times. The chain is built from TRBV18 and TRBJ2-2; D is unresolved. V was trimmed by 2 bases and J by 6 bases, leaving 4 bases between them. The V gene's germline CDR1 is KGHSH and CDR2 LQKENI. The CDR3 runs 12 residues. The CDR3 bases are TGTGCCAGCTCACCAGACGCCGGGGAGCTGTTTTTT. It translates to CASSPDAGELFF.

This clonotype has a handful of counts. The V and J genes are TRBV7-7 and TRBJ2-7; the match to TRBD1 covers 8 bases. The germline gives CDR1 SSHAT, CDR2 FNYEAQ (reference sequence). Trimming cost V 5 bases and J 3 bases; bases outside gene matches: 9. The CDR3 spans 15 residues. CDR3 sequence (DNA): TGTGCCAGCAGCCCAGGACAGGGAAGCGGCTACGAGCAGTACTTC. This codes for CASSPGQGSGYEQYF.

This clonotype came up a few times. This chain links TRBV28 with TRBJ2-7; TRBD1 is a possible D gene (6 bases). Trimming took off 2 bases at V and 7 bases at J, with 12 bases between the two ends. CDR3 size: 13 residues. Germline V gene lookup returns CDR1 MDHEN and CDR2 SYDVKM. CDR3 amino acids: CASSLITRGEQYV. The CDR3 coding sequence is TGTGCCAGCAGTTTAATCACTAGGGGGGAGCAGTACGTC.

This clonotype was seen many times. The chain joins TRBV28 to TRBJ2-7; the D gene could be TRBD1 or TRBD2 (5 bases each). The CDR3 runs to 16 residues. V dropped 4 bases and J dropped 2 bases, with 18 bases sitting between them. From germline, CDR1 is MDHEN and CDR2 SYDVKM. The CDR3 loop is CASSYNRGPGPYEQYF. The CDR3 nucleotides are TGTGCCAGCAGTTATAACCGGGGCCCCGGCCCCTACGAGCAGTACTTC.

The J gene is TRBJ2-3, the V gene TRBV7-9; TRBD2 matches at 10 bases. Germline V CDR1 and CDR2: SEHNR, FQNEAQ (reference sequence). The ends lost 5 bases at V and 1 base at J; junction bases unmatched: 3. CDR3 size: 15 residues. This CDR3 reads CASSTGTSGTDTQYF. The CDR3 nucleotides are TGTGCCAGCAGCACCGGGACTAGCGGCACAGATACGCAGTATTTT.

The chain links TRBV5-1 to TRBJ2-5; 9 bases line up with TRBD2. The ends lost 3 bases at V and 0 bases at J; junction bases unmatched: 6. CDR3 length: 16 residues. Germline CDR1 SGHRS, CDR2 YFSETQ. The CDR3 DNA is TGCGCCAGCAGCTCGCGGGCTAGCGGGAACCAAGAGACCCAGTACTTC. Amino acid sequence: CASSSRASGNQETQYF.

The CDR3 loop is CASSQSGTGINEQFF. The CDR3 DNA reads as TGCGCCAGCAGTCAGTCCGGGACAGGGATCAATGAGCAGTTCTTC. The chain uses TRBV23-1 and TRBJ2-1; 9 nucleotides agree with TRBD1. TRBV23-1 is given ORF status, its function remaining uncertain. The V and J ends lost 3 bases and 6 bases, in that order; junction bases with no gene match: 6. This CDR3 is 15 amino acids long.

This clonotype was seen a handful of times. The chain combines TRBV20-1 with TRBJ2-7; 7 bases fit TRBD1. CDR3 length: 13 residues. J gave up 4 bases and V 3 bases, and 6 bases lay outside the gene matches. Germline-derived CDR1 and CDR2 are DFQATT and SNEGSKA (reference sequence). In DNA form, the CDR3 reads TGCAGTGCTAGCCGGGACAGTTCGTACGAGCAGTACGTC. This encodes CSASRDSSYEQYV.